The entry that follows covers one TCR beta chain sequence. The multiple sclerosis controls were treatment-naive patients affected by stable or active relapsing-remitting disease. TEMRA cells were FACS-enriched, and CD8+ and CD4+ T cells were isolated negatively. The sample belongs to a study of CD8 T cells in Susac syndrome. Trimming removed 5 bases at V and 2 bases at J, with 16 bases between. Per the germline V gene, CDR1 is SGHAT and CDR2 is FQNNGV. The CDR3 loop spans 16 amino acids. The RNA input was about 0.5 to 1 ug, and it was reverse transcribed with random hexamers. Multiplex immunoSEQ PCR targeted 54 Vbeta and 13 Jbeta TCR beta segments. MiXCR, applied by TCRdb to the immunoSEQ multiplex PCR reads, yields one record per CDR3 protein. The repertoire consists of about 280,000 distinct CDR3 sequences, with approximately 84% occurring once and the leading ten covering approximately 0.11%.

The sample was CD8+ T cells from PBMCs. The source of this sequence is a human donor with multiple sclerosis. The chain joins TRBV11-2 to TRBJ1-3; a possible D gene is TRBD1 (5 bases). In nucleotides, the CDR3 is TGTGCCAGCAGCACAAGCCCAGGGAGACCTGGAAACACCATATATTTT. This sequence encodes CASSTSPGRPGNTIYF.